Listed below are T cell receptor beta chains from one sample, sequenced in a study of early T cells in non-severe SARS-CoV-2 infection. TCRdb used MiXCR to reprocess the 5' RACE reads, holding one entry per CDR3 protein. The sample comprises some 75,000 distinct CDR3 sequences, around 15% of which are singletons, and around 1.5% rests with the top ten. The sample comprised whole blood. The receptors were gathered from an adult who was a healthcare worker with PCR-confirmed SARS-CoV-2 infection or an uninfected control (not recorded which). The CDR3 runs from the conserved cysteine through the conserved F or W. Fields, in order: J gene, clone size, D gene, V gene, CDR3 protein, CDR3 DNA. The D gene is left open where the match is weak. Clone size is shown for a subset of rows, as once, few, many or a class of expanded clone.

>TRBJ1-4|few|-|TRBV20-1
CSARPLTKQGYNEKLFF
TGCAGTGCTAGACCCTTAACTAAGCAGGGTTATAATGAAAAACTGTTTTTT
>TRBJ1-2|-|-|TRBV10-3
CAISESSFYGYTF
TGTGCCATCAGTGAGTCGTCCTTCTATGGCTACACCTTC
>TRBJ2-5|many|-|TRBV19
CASSIARQETQYF
TGTGCCAGTAGTATTGCCAGACAAGAGACCCAGTACTTC
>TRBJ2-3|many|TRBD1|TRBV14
CASSQLDRAGTDTQYF
TGTGCCAGCAGCCAACTGGACAGGGCGGGGACAGATACGCAGTATTTT
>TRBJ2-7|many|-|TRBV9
CASSEYGGSDEQYF
TGTGCCAGCAGCGAGTATGGAGGCTCGGACGAGCAGTACTTC
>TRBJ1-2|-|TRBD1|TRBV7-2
CASSPQGTVLFTF
TGTGCCAGCAGCCCACAGGGGACGGTGCTCTTCACCTTC
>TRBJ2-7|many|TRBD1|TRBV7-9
CASSYPRQGSEQYF
TGTGCCAGCAGTTACCCTCGACAGGGGAGCGAGCAGTACTTC
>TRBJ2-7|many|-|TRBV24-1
CATSEEPGPANEQYF
TGTGCCACCAGTGAGGAGCCGGGCCCCGCGAACGAGCAGTACTTC
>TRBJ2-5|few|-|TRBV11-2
CASSLAERETQYF
TGTGCCAGCAGCTTAGCCGAGAGGGAGACCCAGTACTTC
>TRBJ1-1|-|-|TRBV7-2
CASSLELNTEAFF
TGTGCCAGCAGCTTAGAACTGAACACTGAAGCTTTCTTT
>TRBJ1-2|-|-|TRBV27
CASSPQPLDMSNYGYTF
TGTGCCAGCAGTCCGCAGCCCTTAGACATGTCTAACTATGGCTACACCTTC
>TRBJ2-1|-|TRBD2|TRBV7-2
CASSGRGTYNEQFF
TGTGCCAGTTCGGGGAGGGGAACCTACAATGAGCAGTTCTTC
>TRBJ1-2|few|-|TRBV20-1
CSAAPFTGGDYGYTF
TGCAGTGCTGCCCCGTTCACGGGGGGGGACTATGGCTACACCTTC
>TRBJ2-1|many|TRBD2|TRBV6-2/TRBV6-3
CASSYLERGQFF
TGTGCCAGCAGTTACCTGGAGCGGGGGCAGTTCTTC
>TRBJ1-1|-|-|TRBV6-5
CASSYSFPSLNTEAFF
TGTGCCAGCAGTTACTCGTTTCCAAGCCTGAACACTGAAGCTTTCTTT
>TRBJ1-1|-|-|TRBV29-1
CSAKGGAEAFF
TGCAGCGCTAAAGGGGGAGCTGAAGCTTTCTTT